The 27 T cell receptor beta chains below were found in one sample sequenced in a study of identical twins. TCRdb re-analysed the 5' RACE reads in MiXCR, keeping a single row per CDR3 protein. The top ten clones hold about 0.98% of a sample with about 700,000 distinct CDR3 sequences, around 8.3% of them seen once. The same sample was also studied in work on yellow fever vaccine responses in identical twins.

The sample comprised PBMCs. The receptors derive from a woman aged 18 to 35 in good health.

This clonotype was recorded many times. V is TRBV21-1 and J is TRBJ2-7; TRBD2 is the table's D call and was not checked against the DNA. TRBV21-1 is marked as a pseudogene. The CDR3 covers 13 residues. The CDR3 nucleotides are TGTGCCAGCAGCAATCTCCCGTCCTACGAGCAGTACTTC. It codes for CASSNLPSYEQYF.

This clonotype occurred many times. The V gene is TRBV12-3 or TRBV12-4, the J gene TRBJ2-2, with no clear D. The V gene lost 6 bases and the J gene lost 4 bases, with 6 bases spanning the gap. The CDR3 sequence is 12 residues long. The CDR3 DNA reads as TGTGCCAGCAGAAAAACCACCGGGGAGCTGTTTTTT. Its translation: CASRKTTGELFF.

The rearrangement joins TRBV10-3 to TRBJ2-7; 11 bases fit TRBD1. Germline CDR1 is ENHRY and CDR2 is SYGVKD. J lost 3 bases, V lost 7 bases, and 5 bases had no gene match. This CDR3 comprises 14 residues. The CDR3: CAIKAGTGGYEQYF. DNA for the CDR3: TGTGCCATCAAAGCCGGGACAGGGGGCTACGAGCAGTACTTC.

This clonotype was seen repeatedly, ten times or more. The gene calls are TRBV5-1 and TRBJ1-6; possibly TRBD1 for D (6 bases). The germline gives CDR1 SGHRS, CDR2 YFSETQ. V was cut by 0 bases and J by 5 bases, with 9 bases left in between. The CDR3 extends over 15 amino acids. In nucleotides, the CDR3 is TGCGCCAGCAGCTTGGCGACAGGAGATAATTCACCCCTCCACTTT. It is translated as CASSLATGDNSPLHF.

In DNA, the CDR3 is TGCAGTGCTAGAGACTCTTGGGACTTCCAAGAGACCCAGTACTTC. This gives the protein CSARDSWDFQETQYF. The rearrangement links TRBV20-1 to TRBJ2-5, with D possibly TRBD2 on 6 matching bases. The length of the CDR3 is 15 residues. V was clipped by 0 bases and J by 1 base, with 12 bases between them. CDR1 is DFQATT, CDR2 SNEGSKA, per germline (reference sequence).

This clonotype was observed a handful of times. The chain joins TRBV18 to TRBJ1-5; a weak D match, TRBD1 (5 bases). The germline CDR1 and CDR2 sequences are KGHSH and LQKENI. V shed 5 bases and J shed 6 bases, with 17 bases lying between them. The CDR3 sequence is 15 residues long. The CDR3 here is CASSSGGAQGQPQHF. The CDR3 DNA sequence: TGTGCCAGCTCAAGCGGAGGGGCGCAAGGTCAGCCCCAGCATTTT.

This clonotype came up a few times. This sequence joins TRBV6-1 and TRBJ2-6, with no clear D. Looked up from germline, CDR1 is MNHNS and CDR2 is SASEGT. The CDR3 sequence is 16 residues long. The V gene lost 6 bases and the J gene lost 2 bases, with 14 bases spanning the gap. CDR3 DNA: TGTGCCAGCAGGACTGACTTTAGTCCTGGGGCCAACGTCCTGACTTTC. Translation: CASRTDFSPGANVLTF.

This clonotype was recorded many times. This chain connects TRBV7-8 to TRBJ2-3; 7 positions match TRBD1. CDR3 length: 14 amino acids. With 7 bases clipped from V and 1 base from J, the junction kept 5 bases outside the gene matches. The V gene's germline CDR1 is SGHVS and CDR2 FQNEAQ. CDR3 in amino acids: CASTKGTGTDTQYF. CDR3 coding DNA: TGTGCCAGCACAAAAGGGACAGGCACAGATACGCAGTATTTT.

In its sample, this clonotype was seen many times. V usage is TRBV6-5 and J usage is TRBJ1-2, with 9 bases aligning to TRBD1. After removal of 2 bases from V and 4 bases from J, the junction contained 5 bases not matched to a gene. From germline, CDR1 is MNHEY and CDR2 SVGAGI. The CDR3 is 15 residues long. The CDR3 protein is CASSYGDRVAYGYTF. CDR3 coding DNA: TGTGCCAGCAGTTACGGGGACAGGGTGGCCTATGGCTACACCTTC.

There are many counts of this clonotype. The J gene is TRBJ1-1, the V gene TRBV21-1; the table's D gene call, TRBD1, was not cross checked with the DNA. TRBV21-1 is noted as a pseudogene. CDR3 length: 15 amino acids. The DNA of the CDR3 is TGTGCCAGCAGCAACCGACCGGGACCGAGGCCTGAAGCTTTCTTT. Its translation is CASSNRPGPRPEAFF.

This clonotype was seen only a few times. The chain employs TRBV7-3 and TRBJ2-1; the match to TRBD2 covers 10 bases. This CDR3 contains 16 residues. Germline trimming cut 5 bases from V and 7 bases from J; bases unmatched to any gene: 11. The V gene's germline CDR1 is SGHTA and CDR2 FQGTGA. CDR3 nucleotide sequence: TGTGCCAGCAGCCCGTTAGCGGGGGGTTCGTTAAATGAGCAGTTCTTC. Its protein product is CASSPLAGGSLNEQFF.

Many counts were recorded for this clonotype. The chain employs TRBV6-5 and TRBJ2-2; D remains ambiguous. The CDR3 sequence is 14 residues long. The V and J ends lost 2 bases and 3 bases respectively, with 7 bases between them. CDR1 MNHEY and CDR2 SVGAGI come from the germline V gene. DNA of the CDR3: TGTGCCAGCAGTTACGACTCTGACACCGGGGAGCTGTTTTTT. Translated: CASSYDSDTGELFF.

The J gene is TRBJ1-2, the V gene TRBV6-5; 7 positions match TRBD1. Germline V lookup: CDR1 MNHEY, CDR2 SVGAGI. The CDR3 has 18 residues. Trimming removed 4 bases from V and 4 bases from J; junction bases left unmatched: 18. Here the CDR3 reads CASSSLTGTSYSSYGYTF. CDR3 nucleotides: TGTGCCAGCAGTTCCTTGACAGGGACCTCGTATTCGTCCTATGGCTACACCTTC.

This clonotype showed up just a few times. The chain combines TRBV28 with TRBJ2-7; D perhaps matches TRBD2 (5 bases). The CDR3 is 13 residues long. The V gene's germline CDR1 is MDHEN and CDR2 SYDVKM. V dropped 6 bases and J dropped 3 bases, with 12 bases sitting between them. The DNA of the CDR3 is TGTGCCAGCAGCGGGAATCTCTTCTACGAGCAGTACTTC. Residues: CASSGNLFYEQYF.

This clonotype was detected only a few times. The rearrangement uses TRBV6-1 and TRBJ2-1; TRBD2 agrees at 12 bases. The CDR3 is 14 residues long. Trimming cost V 6 bases and J 4 bases; bases outside gene matches: 1. Germline lookup yields CDR1 MNHNS and CDR2 SASEGT. The CDR3 sequence is CASRTSGGYNEQFF. DNA of the CDR3: TGTGCCAGCAGGACTAGCGGGGGTTACAATGAGCAGTTCTTC.

The gene calls are TRBV11-2 and TRBJ2-1; tentatively, D is TRBD1 (8 bases). Deletions cut 0 bases from V and 5 bases from J, with 20 bases between. The CDR3 covers 18 residues. Germline lookup yields CDR1 SGHAT and CDR2 FQNNGV. The CDR3 region has the DNA TGTGCCAGCAGCTTAGATTCCGTGACAGGGGCGGGGGACAATGAGCAGTTCTTC. Its protein is CASSLDSVTGAGDNEQFF. Full variable domain (remainder filled in from reference TRBV11-2 and TRBJ2-1): EAGVAQSPRYKIIEKRQSVAFWCNPISGHATLYWYQQILGQGPKLLIQFQNNGVVDDSQLPKDRFSAERLKGVDSTLKIQPAKLEDSAVYLCASSLDSVTGAGDNEQFFGPGTRLTVL.

This chain uses TRBV15 with TRBJ2-3, with D perhaps matching TRBD1 (6 bases). CDR3 size: 12 residues. Germline loops: CDR1 LNHNV, CDR2 YYDKDF (reference sequence). Trimming took off 5 bases at V and 9 bases at J, with 12 bases between the two ends. CDR3 in amino acids: CATSLTGPTQYF. CDR3 DNA sequence: TGTGCCACCAGCCTGACAGGCCCCACGCAGTATTTT.

This rearrangement joins TRBV7-2 to TRBJ2-2, with 7 bases matching TRBD2. Germline trimming cut 0 bases from V and 8 bases from J; bases unmatched to any gene: 6. This CDR3 has 15 amino acids. The V gene's germline CDR1 is SGHTA and CDR2 FQGNSA. As DNA, the CDR3 is TGTGCCAGCAGCTTAGCGGGGACTACCCAGGGGGAGCTGTTTTTT. The encoded protein is CASSLAGTTQGELFF. Looking up the rest from reference TRBV7-2 and TRBJ2-2 gives the full variable domain: GAGVSQSPSNKVTEKGKDVELRCDPISGHTALYWYRQSLGQGLEFLIYFQGNSAPDKSGLPSDRFSAERTGGSVSTLTIQRTQQEDSAVYLCASSLAGTTQGELFFGEGSRLTVL.

This clonotype was counted ten times or more. The CDR3 DNA reads TGTGCCAGCAGCGTCAATGATCAGGCGTCTCTCGGATCACCCCTCCACTTT. It encodes CASSVNDQASLGSPLHF. The chain combines TRBV9 with TRBJ1-6; D not resolved. Germline-derived CDR1 and CDR2 are SGDLS and YYNGEE. V gave up 2 bases and J gave up 10 bases, with 22 bases separating them. The CDR3 is 17 residues long.

The chain is built from TRBV12-3 or TRBV12-4 and TRBJ1-2; the D is unclear. Trimming took 1 base from V and 2 from J, leaving 11 bases between them. This CDR3 is built from 15 residues. The CDR3: CASSLGIDWNYGYTF. Here the CDR3 DNA reads TGTGCCAGCAGTTTAGGGATCGACTGGAACTATGGCTACACCTTC.

In its sample, this clonotype was seen a few times. The chain uses TRBV6-5 and TRBJ1-6, with D hard to call. From germline, CDR1 is MNHEY and CDR2 SVGAGI. Between the trimmed V and J ends, which lost 2 bases and 5 bases, there was a span of 13 bases. The CDR3 extends over 16 amino acids. CDR3 sequence reads: CASSYAGVDNNSPLHF. The CDR3 DNA reads TGTGCCAGCAGTTACGCCGGCGTCGATAATAATTCACCCCTCCACTTT.

The chain combines TRBV10-2 with TRBJ2-2; D is possibly TRBD2 (6 bases). Trimming removed 4 bases at V and 8 bases at J, with 8 bases between. The CDR3 consists of 12 residues. The V gene's germline CDR1 is WSHSY and CDR2 SAAADI. This CDR3 is CASSGAGGELFF. In nucleotides, the CDR3 is TGCGCCAGCAGTGGGGCGGGAGGGGAGCTGTTTTTT.

This clonotype was counted only a few times. The chain couples TRBV4-2 to TRBJ2-5, with 8 bases lining up with TRBD2. Per germline, CDR1 LGHNA and CDR2 YNFKEQ. CDR3 length: 16 residues. With V trimmed by 4 bases and J by 1 base, 8 bases remained unmatched. Here the CDR3 reads CASSREAGAPQETQYF. Here the CDR3 DNA reads TGTGCCAGCAGCCGGGAAGCGGGGGCCCCCCAAGAGACCCAGTACTTC.

The chain uses TRBV7-9 and TRBJ2-1; D unclear. Germline lookup yields CDR1 SEHNR and CDR2 FQNEAQ (reference sequence). Trimming took off 7 bases at V and 7 bases at J, with 14 bases between the two ends. This CDR3 is 13 amino acids long. CDR3 residues: CASIQSELNEQFF. In nucleotides, the CDR3 is TGTGCCAGCATCCAGTCCGAGTTGAATGAGCAGTTCTTC.

The J gene is TRBJ2-5, the V gene TRBV4-1; maybe TRBD2 (6 bases). The CDR3 consists of 13 residues. V gave up 4 bases and J gave up 3 bases, with 9 bases separating them. Germline loops: CDR1 MGHRA, CDR2 YSYEKL. Here the CDR3 reads CASSPGVEETQYF. In nucleotides, the CDR3 is TGCGCCAGCAGCCCGGGAGTTGAAGAGACCCAGTACTTC.

The rearrangement joins TRBV7-2 to TRBJ1-5; no clear D. This CDR3 has 14 amino acids. Germline CDR1 and CDR2: SGHTA and FQGNSA. The V end lost 4 bases, the J end lost 0 bases, and 7 bases lay between the germline ends. DNA for the CDR3: TGTGCCAGCAGCTCAGTTTATAGCAATCAGCCCCAGCATTTT. Its protein is CASSSVYSNQPQHF.

This clonotype has ten or more counts. The chain joins TRBV5-1 to TRBJ1-4; TRBD1 is a possible D gene (6 bases). This CDR3 region has 14 residues. Between the trimmed V and J ends, which lost 4 bases and 7 bases, there was a span of 14 bases. Germline assignment: CDR1 SGHRS and CDR2 YFSETQ. The CDR3 loop reads CASSAATGGEKLFF. Here the CDR3 DNA reads TGCGCCAGCAGCGCGGCGACAGGTGGTGAAAAACTGTTTTTT.